This TCR beta chain was sequenced during a study of molecular identifiers for immune sequencing clone quantification. TCRdb re-called the PCR reads through MiXCR, storing one row per CDR3 protein. This table has about 640,000 distinct CDR3 sequences, about 20% appearing once. CDR3 size: 17 residues. Germline trimming cut 8 bases from V and 12 bases from J; bases unmatched to any gene: 24. The germline CDR1 and CDR2 sequences are SEHNR and FQNEAQ (reference sequence). The sample comprised naive CD8+ T cells from blood, with Jurkat cell RNA spiked in. Stated subset: FACS-sorted CD8+CD4-CCR7+CD45RA+ naive T cells. The receptor comes from a human donor in good health. Some libraries in this study had Jurkat cell RNA spiked in. The gene calls are TRBV7-9 and TRBJ2-1; TRBD1 aligns across 8 bases. CDR3 protein: CASGQLLGTGLTIGQFF. The DNA of the CDR3 is TGTGCCAGCGGTCAATTACTAGGGACAGGACTAACAATTGGGCAGTTCTTC. The variable domain in full, completed from reference TRBV7-9 and TRBJ2-1, reads DTGVSQNPRHKITKRGQNVTFRCDPISEHNRLYWYRQTLGQGPEFLTYFQNEAQLEKSRLLSDRFSAERPKGSFSTLEIQRTEQGDSAMYLCASGQLLGTGLTIGQFFGPGTRLTVL.